This TCR beta chain was recovered during a study of CD8 T cells in ankylosing spondylitis (dated by TCRdb to between 2016 and 2019). In the study overall: To find TCR variants linked to disease, the study profiled T cell receptor beta repertoires in ankylosing spondylitis patients and healthy donors. In total, the full study cohort was made up of 100 to 140 healthy donors and 20 to 25 ankylosing spondylitis patients. Peripheral blood was sampled, and synovial fluid was additionally collected from ankylosing spondylitis patients. Broader findings and caveats from the paper: Blood from ankylosing spondylitis patients appeared to be characterized by a TCR beta motif made up of seven or eight highly homologous amino acid variants. Some motif variants had previously been reported in the synovial fluid and blood of reactive arthritis patients, which suggests shared mechanisms of disease initiation. A CD8+ phenotype was shown by the disease-linked clones, which were found at relatively low frequencies in peripheral blood. Significant enrichment of the disease-linked clones was reported in matched synovial fluid samples from ankylosing spondylitis patients.

This clonotype was counted many times. What antigen it recognizes has not been identified. Base qualities are not recorded, but no much larger clone differs from it by a single base. The cysteine opens and the phenylalanine closes a CDR3 of 15 amino acids. The CDR3 DNA has 45 bases and is translated from base 1. Based on the germline V gene, the CDR1 and CDR2 sequences are SGDLS and YYNGEE. Relative to germline, V is missing 0 bases and J is missing 5 bases, with 6 bases of the junction outside any gene match. TCRdb lists the instrument as Illumina HiSeq 2500. Quantitative 5'-RACE with molecular barcodes was the method used to prepare the TCR beta libraries. Regarding the original processing steps: Disease-linked TCR variants were identified with a new computational method built on a probabilistic model of VDJ rearrangement. TCRdb ran its own pipeline on the public reads, namely fastp trimming at Q25 and MiXCR clone calling, and kept in-frame beta chains. Every entry covers one CDR3 protein and lists the most common genes and DNA from its rows. TCRdb's processing, not the authors' own work, is the source of the V and J calls. Counted in this sample were 200,000 to 250,000 distinct CDR3 sequences; about 10% of them appeared once. The top ten clones comprise less than 25% of the sample.

The chain is encoded by TRBV9 joined to TRBJ2-5; 8 bases in the middle match TRBD1. The sequenced material came from blood, either unsorted or a sorted T cell fraction (not recorded which). The TCR sequence derives from a male donor with ankylosing spondylitis or in good health (not recorded which). CDR3 reads: CASSVDRGRGETQYF. The sequenced DNA is TGTGCCAGCAGCGTAGACAGGGGGAGAGGGGAGACCCAGTACTTC.